This TCR beta chain was captured in a study of cytomegalovirus exposure and HLA in healthy donors. Findings and limits, study-wide: It has been reported that TCR beta sequences accurately predicted the HLA-A and HLA-B alleles of most subjects. Despite most TCR sequences being rare, some public TCRs occurred in many donors.

Primers for the PCR totalled 60 Vbeta and 13 Jbeta. Measured with immunoSEQ multiplex PCR; TCRdb has only the in-frame clones, and not every one. Of roughly 180,000 clones in the sample, about 80% were seen once. A few counts support this clone. Its antigen remains unidentified. The J segment lost 4 bases and the V segment lost 2 bases, leaving 8 bases of the junction unmatched. Germline CDR1 is MGHRA and CDR2 is YSYEKL. CDR3 size: 16 residues. The chain carries TRBV4-1 and TRBJ1-5, with 7 nucleotides matching TRBD1. This receptor was taken from a man aged 18 to 35 in good health and CMV-seronegative. Sequencing used PBMCs. In DNA, the CDR3 is TGCGCCAGCAGCCAAAGCCTGACAGGGAGTAATCAGCCCCAGCATTTT. It codes for CASSQSLTGSNQPQHF.